The 19 T cell receptor beta chains below were found in one sample sequenced in a study of blood T cell repertoires in COVID-19. Produced via immunoSEQ multiplex PCR; TCRdb's table is partial and in-frame only. The data show under 130,000 clones, with around 84% seen just once and roughly 15% held by the top ten. Sequencing was carried out using peripheral blood. The receptor source for this set is a woman of 80 years or more with acute or convalescent COVID-19.

In this sample, this clone turned up once. The chain uses TRBV7-8 and TRBJ2-5, with unresolved D. Deletions cut 5 bases from V and 4 bases from J, with 8 bases between. The V gene's germline CDR1 is SGHVS and CDR2 FQNEAQ. The CDR3 spans 12 residues. The CDR3 loop reads CASSRLRETQYF. CDR3 DNA: TGTGCCAGCAGCCGACTCAGAGAGACCCAGTACTTC.

In this sample, this clone turned up once. The V and J genes are TRBV14 and TRBJ2-3; possibly TRBD2 for D (5 bases). The V end was cut by 0 bases, the J end by 6 bases, with 10 bases between. The germline CDR1 and CDR2 sequences are SGHDN and FVKESK. The CDR3 length is 14 residues. CDR3 coding DNA: TGTGCCAGCAGCCAAGACGCGTTAGCGGATACGCAGTATTTT. It yields the protein CASSQDALADTQYF. Supplemented by reference TRBV14 and TRBJ2-3, the full variable domain reads EAGVTQFPSHSVIEKGQTVTLRCDPISGHDNLYWYRRVMGKEIKFLLHFVKESKQDESGMPNNRFLAERTGGTYSTLKVQPAELEDSGVYFCASSQDALADTQYFGPGTRLTVL.

The V gene is TRBV5-1, the J gene TRBJ2-1; 8 positions match TRBD2. CDR1 SGHRS and CDR2 YFSETQ come from the germline V gene. This CDR3 is 15 amino acids long. After removal of 5 bases from V and 6 bases from J, the junction contained 10 bases not matched to a gene. Here the CDR3 reads CASRRGLADPNEQFF. CDR3 sequence (DNA): TGCGCCAGCAGGCGAGGACTAGCCGATCCCAATGAGCAGTTCTTC.

The chain joins TRBV7-9 to TRBJ1-1, with D possibly TRBD1 on 5 matching bases. CDR1 is SEHNR and CDR2 is FQNEAQ in the germline V gene (reference sequence). The CDR3 runs to 12 residues. The V end was cut by 3 bases, the J end by 7 bases, with 9 bases between. The chain's CDR3 is CASSFTGLEAFF. The CDR3 DNA is TGTGCCAGCAGCTTCACGGGACTTGAAGCTTTCTTT.

This chain uses TRBV5-6 with TRBJ1-1; D is uncertain. The CDR3 contains 13 residues. In germline, CDR1 is SGHDT, CDR2 YYEEEE. V lost 7 bases, J lost 1 base, and 11 bases lay in between. DNA of the CDR3: TGTGCCAGCGGAGACGAAGCGAACACTGAAGCTTTCTTT. Translating it yields CASGDEANTEAFF.

This clone was counted a few times. The rearrangement uses TRBV4-1 and TRBJ2-1; 10 bases line up with TRBD2. The CDR3 length is 17 residues. Germline V gene sequence: CDR1 MGHRA, CDR2 YSYEKL. J lost 8 bases, V lost 2 bases, and 12 bases had no gene match. CDR3 loop: CASSQLRSSGRPYEQFF. The CDR3 coding sequence is TGCGCCAGCAGCCAACTTCGGTCTAGCGGGAGACCGTATGAGCAGTTCTTC.

This clone was seen many times. The chain links TRBV6-1 to TRBJ1-1; TRBD1 matches at 7 bases. V shed 3 bases and J 5 bases; nucleotides not matched to a gene: 9. The germline CDR1 and CDR2 sequences are MNHNS and SASEGT. This CDR3 has 15 amino acids. The CDR3 loop reads CASSEETGMGTEAFF. In DNA form, the CDR3 reads TGTGCCAGCAGTGAGGAGACAGGGATGGGAACTGAAGCTTTCTTT.

This clone was found a few times. The gene calls are TRBV6-5 and TRBJ2-1; 11 bases are shared with TRBD2. The CDR3 is made up of 15 amino acids. Germline CDR1 and CDR2: MNHEY and SVGAGI. The J segment lost 7 bases and the V segment lost 8 bases, leaving 10 bases of the junction unmatched. CDR3: CASLQLAGERNEQFF. CDR3 in DNA: TGTGCCAGCCTGCAACTAGCGGGAGAGAGGAATGAGCAGTTCTTC.

As DNA, the CDR3 is TGTGCCACCAGTGATTCCGGGGGGGGAACCGGGGAGCTGTTTTTT. Protein: CATSDSGGGTGELFF. V is TRBV24-1 and J is TRBJ2-2; 8 nucleotides line up with TRBD2. J gave up 5 bases and V 2 bases, and 3 bases lay outside the gene matches. There are 15 residues in the CDR3. Germline-derived CDR1 and CDR2 are KGHDR and SFDVKD.

The chain links TRBV2 to TRBJ1-3; D unresolved. Trimming cost V 6 bases and J 0 bases, with 3 bases left between them. The CDR3 length is 12 residues. Germline V gives CDR1 SNHLY, CDR2 FYNNEI. CDR3 bases: TGTGCCAGCAGCTACTCTGGAAACACCATATATTTT. This sequence encodes CASSYSGNTIYF.

This rearrangement joins TRBV9 to TRBJ1-2; possible D gene TRBD1, 5 bases. The length of the CDR3 is 14 residues. Trimming shortened V by 3 bases and J by 4 bases, and 13 bases separated the two germline ends. The germline V gene encodes CDR1 SGDLS and CDR2 YYNGEE. The CDR3 DNA reads TGTGCCAGCAGCGCGGAGGAGGGGCGCTATGGCTACACCTTC. It yields the protein CASSAEEGRYGYTF.

The chain recombines TRBV7-2 with TRBJ2-7; unclear D gene. The CDR3 is 15 amino acids. Germline CDR1 SGHTA, CDR2 FQGNSA. The V end was cut by 1 base, the J end by 2 bases, with 12 bases between. The CDR3 is CASSLDRSVTYEQYF. CDR3 DNA: TGTGCCAGCAGCTTAGATCGGTCGGTAACCTACGAGCAGTACTTC. The full variable domain, with the rest looked up from reference TRBV7-2 and TRBJ2-7, is GAGVSQSPSNKVTEKGKDVELRCDPISGHTALYWYRQSLGQGLEFLIYFQGNSAPDKSGLPSDRFSAERTGGSVSTLTIQRTQQEDSAVYLCASSLDRSVTYEQYFGPGTRLTVT.

For this clone: At one end, the junction sequence differs from germline, possibly due to a read error. The CDR3 sequence: CNRDKKETQYF. DNA of the CDR3: TGTAACCGGGACAAAAAAGAGACCCAGTACTTC. This rearrangement joins TRBV20-1 to TRBJ2-5; a weak D match, TRBD1 (6 bases). The CDR3 runs 11 residues. CDR1 and CDR2 (germline): DFQATT, SNEGSKA (reference sequence).

The genes are TRBV24-1 and TRBJ2-5; perhaps TRBD1 as D (5 bases). CDR3 length: 12 residues. Trimming pared 5 bases from V and 7 bases from J, leaving 10 bases between. Germline CDR1 reads KGHDR; CDR2 reads SFDVKD. DNA for the CDR3: TGTGCCACCAGTGCCGCCCAGGGGACCCAGTACTTC. It yields the protein CATSAAQGTQYF.

V usage is TRBV24-1 and J usage is TRBJ2-1, with 9 bases lining up with TRBD2. In germline, CDR1 is KGHDR, CDR2 SFDVKD. The trim removed 0 bases at V and 8 bases at J, leaving 7 bases unmatched. The CDR3 spans 16 residues. The CDR3 spells CATSDLGSGRDDEQFF. CDR3 bases: TGTGCCACCAGTGATTTGGGTAGCGGGAGAGACGATGAGCAGTTCTTC.

The chain uses TRBV6-1 and TRBJ1-5; TRBD1 matches at 9 bases. J gave up 5 bases and V 6 bases, and 14 bases lay outside the gene matches. The CDR3 contains 17 residues. In germline, CDR1 is MNHNS, CDR2 SASEGT. CDR3 sequence: CASRESPGQGGHQPQHF. DNA for the CDR3: TGTGCCAGCAGGGAATCTCCGGGACAGGGTGGCCATCAGCCCCAGCATTTT.

The chain joins TRBV4-1 to TRBJ2-7; weak D call: TRBD2 (5 bases). This CDR3 has 15 residues. Deletions cut 0 bases from V and 6 bases from J, with 15 bases between. From germline, CDR1 is MGHRA and CDR2 YSYEKL. The CDR3 region has the DNA TGCGCCAGCAGCCAAGAAGAGACTACGCCCCGCGAGCAGTACTTC. It yields the protein CASSQEETTPREQYF.

This chain links TRBV2 with TRBJ2-7; TRBD1 agrees at 7 bases. CDR1 and CDR2 (germline): SNHLY, FYNNEI. The ends lost 0 bases at V and 7 bases at J; junction bases unmatched: 9. CDR3 length equals 15 residues. The DNA for the CDR3 is TGTGCCAGCAGTGAAGCGCTGAAGGGGGCATCGGAGCAGTACTTC. It translates to CASSEALKGASEQYF.

Worth noting for this clone: Other DNA sequences in the same sample also yield this CDR3. The chain uses TRBV18 and TRBJ2-5, with 8 bases fitting TRBD1. Trimming cost V 2 bases and J 2 bases; bases outside gene matches: 4. The CDR3 loop spans 15 amino acids. Germline lookup yields CDR1 KGHSH and CDR2 LQKENI. CDR3 in DNA: TGTGCCAGCTCACCAACAGGGGGGATACAAGAGACCCAGTACTTC. Protein: CASSPTGGIQETQYF.